The 12 T cell receptor beta chains in this list originate from one sample, sequenced in a study of shared clonotypes between healthy human individuals. Naive CD8 cells were CD45RO-negative, positively selected for CCR7, excluding terminally differentiated effector memory CD45RA+ cells. Clones were sequenced by immunoSEQ multiplex PCR, and TCRdb holds only the in-frame ones, with some missing. The sample records over 2,000,000 clones, around 93% being singletons. Sequencing used naive CD8+ T cells from PBMCs. The receptors were sampled from a man younger than 35 in good health. Some clones in this sample may be carry-over from other donors' samples.

The chain couples TRBV25-1 to TRBJ1-1; D gene ambiguous. The CDR3 has 13 residues. V gave up 2 bases and J gave up 10 bases, with 14 bases separating them. Germline CDR1 and CDR2: MGHDK and SYGVNS. The CDR3 spells CASSEILGSGAFF. The CDR3, as DNA: TGTGCCAGCAGTGAAATTCTGGGTAGCGGAGCTTTCTTT.

The rearrangement joins TRBV10-1 to TRBJ2-5; the match to TRBD1 covers 7 bases. The trim removed 2 bases at V and 3 bases at J, leaving 9 bases unmatched. CDR1 and CDR2 from the germline V gene are WNHNN and SYGVQD (reference sequence). The CDR3 has 16 amino acids. The DNA for the CDR3 is TGCGCCAGCAGTGAGGGTGGGCAGGGGGTCGAAGAGACCCAGTACTTC. Residues: CASSEGGQGVEETQYF.

The chain combines TRBV4-1 with TRBJ1-5, with 10 bases that match TRBD1. The CDR3 sequence is 14 residues long. With V trimmed by 4 bases and J by 10 bases, 7 bases remained unmatched. Germline lookup yields CDR1 MGHRA and CDR2 YSYEKL. The CDR3 coding sequence is TGCGCCAGCAGCCCGGGACAGGGGTTATTTCCCCAGCATTTT. Protein product: CASSPGQGLFPQHF.

The chain combines TRBV10-3 with TRBJ2-5; the D is unclear. This CDR3 is built from 12 residues. The germline gives CDR1 ENHRY, CDR2 SYGVKD. V was trimmed by 5 bases and J by 13 bases, leaving 17 bases between them. As DNA, the CDR3 is TGTGCCATCAGTCAAGACTCCTCAATGAGGTACTTC. Amino acid sequence: CAISQDSSMRYF.

Notes on this clone: Other DNA sequences in this sample translate to the same CDR3. V and J are TRBV5-1 and TRBJ2-7, with no clear D. The CDR3 loop spans 12 amino acids. Germline-derived CDR1 and CDR2 are SGHRS and YFSETQ. Trimming cost V 2 bases and J 0 bases, with 3 bases left between them. CDR3 nucleotides: TGCGCCAGCAGCTTATCCTCCTACGAGCAGTACTTC. Encoded protein: CASSLSSYEQYF. Full variable domain (rest looked up from reference TRBV5-1 and TRBJ2-7): KAGVTQTPRYLIKTRGQQVTLSCSPISGHRSVSWYQQTPGQGLQFLFEYFSETQRNKGNFPGRFSGRQFSNSRSEMNVSTLELGDSALYLCASSLSSYEQYFGPGTRLTVT.

This clone has just one count. The V gene is TRBV7-9, the J gene TRBJ2-3; D perhaps matches TRBD2 (6 bases). The V end was cut by 1 base, the J end by 2 bases, with 13 bases between. There are 16 residues in the CDR3. Germline CDR1 is SEHNR and CDR2 is FQNEAQ (reference sequence). CDR3 in amino acids: CASSLEAGLYTDTQYF. CDR3 sequence (DNA): TGTGCCAGCAGCTTAGAGGCGGGACTTTACACAGATACGCAGTATTTT.

This chain joins TRBV7-6 and TRBJ2-2, with a weak D call TRBD2 (5 bases). Germline CDR1 is SGHVS and CDR2 is FNYEAQ. The CDR3 spans 14 residues. Trimming took off 5 bases at V and 6 bases at J, with 13 bases between the two ends. CDR3 DNA sequence: TGTGCCAGCAGCCCCAGCGGTAGCCCCGGGGAGCTGTTTTTT. It codes for CASSPSGSPGELFF.

The V and J genes are TRBV13 and TRBJ1-5, with D unclear. Germline CDR1 and CDR2: PRHDT and FYEKMQ (reference sequence). The CDR3 is made up of 13 amino acids. V lost 0 bases and J lost 5, with 5 bases in between. CDR3 sequence: CASSLGTDQPQHF. For the CDR3, the DNA is TGTGCCAGCAGCTTAGGTACGGATCAGCCCCAGCATTTT.

The chain couples TRBV6-5 to TRBJ2-1, with 10 positions matching TRBD1. CDR3 size: 14 residues. CDR1 and CDR2 (germline): MNHEY, SVGAGI. The V and J ends lost 8 bases and 4 bases, in that order; junction bases with no gene match: 5. CDR3 bases: TGTGCCAGCGGAGACAGGGGGCTGTACAATGAGCAGTTCTTC. Its protein is CASGDRGLYNEQFF.

The rearrangement joins TRBV5-8 to TRBJ2-3; 10 bases are shared with TRBD2. The CDR3 loop spans 16 amino acids. Germline CDR1 is SGHTS and CDR2 is YDEGEE. The ends lost 4 bases at V and 1 base at J; junction bases unmatched: 6. The CDR3 region is CASSLAGTSGTDTQYF. The CDR3 nucleotides read TGTGCCAGCAGCCTAGCCGGGACTAGCGGCACAGATACGCAGTATTTT.

J is TRBJ2-5 and V is TRBV27; tentatively, D is TRBD2 (5 bases). The CDR3 has 15 amino acids. The V and J ends lost 6 bases and 0 bases respectively, with 14 bases between them. Germline CDR1 reads MNHEY; CDR2 reads SMNVEV (reference sequence). In DNA, the CDR3 is TGTGCCAGCAGCTCACGGCGGGCAGACCAAGAGACCCAGTACTTC. Its protein is CASSSRRADQETQYF.

This chain joins TRBV5-6 and TRBJ2-2; TRBD1 aligns across 7 bases. V lost 2 bases and J lost 6; bases outside the gene matches: 7. The CDR3 extends over 15 amino acids. Germline values: CDR1 SGHDT, CDR2 YYEEEE. CDR3 residues: CASSFPQGVAGELFF. In DNA, the CDR3 is TGTGCCAGCAGCTTCCCGCAGGGGGTCGCCGGGGAGCTGTTTTTT.